Each of the 30 T cell receptor beta chains below was sequenced from the same sample in a study of blood T cell repertoires in COVID-19. Produced via immunoSEQ multiplex PCR; TCRdb's table is partial and in-frame only. The profile shows 250,000 to 350,000 clones, around 88% of them singletons. Sequencing input: peripheral blood. The receptors derive from a man aged 25-40 years with acute or convalescent COVID-19.

V is TRBV5-5 and J is TRBJ1-2, with a weak D call TRBD1 (6 bases). The CDR3 contains 14 residues. Trimming left V 4 bases short and J 8 bases short, with 18 bases between. Germline loops: CDR1 SGHKS, CDR2 YYEKEE (reference sequence). The CDR3 region has the DNA TGTGCCAGCAGCCCCGAGAACAGGGTGCGGGGCTACACCTTC. It specifies CASSPENRVRGYTF.

A note on this clone: The identical CDR3 is also encoded by other nucleotide sequences in the sample. The V and J genes are TRBV12-3 or TRBV12-4 and TRBJ1-2, with TRBD1 as a possible D gene (6 bases). This CDR3 contains 13 residues. V was cut by 1 base and J by 5 bases, with 8 bases left in between. Here the CDR3 DNA reads TGTGCCAGCAGTTTAGACAGGGTGTATGGCTACACCTTC. This translates into CASSLDRVYGYTF.

V gene TRBV27 combines with J gene TRBJ1-2; 9 bases line up with TRBD1. CDR3 size: 14 residues. Germline CDR1 is MNHEY and CDR2 is SMNVEV (reference sequence). V gave up 0 bases and J gave up 5 bases; unmatched junction bases: 1. The CDR3 region has the DNA TGTGCCAGCAGTTTATCGGGACAGGGTTATGGCTACACCTTC. The encoded protein is CASSLSGQGYGYTF.

This clone was recorded once. This chain joins TRBV6-5 and TRBJ2-1, with D maybe TRBD1 (5 bases). Germline loops: CDR1 MNHEY, CDR2 SVGAGI. The V end was cut by 7 bases, the J end by 0 bases, with 10 bases between. This CDR3 is built from 14 residues. CDR3 in amino acids: CASNWGGSYNEQFF. The CDR3 coding sequence is TGTGCCAGCAACTGGGGCGGCTCCTACAATGAGCAGTTCTTC.

The rearrangement links TRBV3-1 (or the pseudogene TRBV3-2) to TRBJ2-5, with TRBD2 matching 9 bases. Per the germline V gene, CDR1 is LGHDT and CDR2 is YNNKEL (reference sequence). The CDR3 sequence is 17 residues long. V shed 3 bases and J 5 bases; nucleotides not matched to a gene: 13. Here the CDR3 DNA reads TGTGCCAGCAGCCATTCGGGAAGCGGGGGGCCCCGGGAGACCCAGTACTTC. It specifies CASSHSGSGGPRETQYF.

The V gene is TRBV10-3, the J gene TRBJ2-3; D is uncertain. Trimming took 0 bases from V and 0 from J, leaving 10 bases between them. Looked up from germline, CDR1 is ENHRY and CDR2 is SYGVKD. CDR3 length: 16 residues. DNA for the CDR3: TGTGCCATCAGTGAGTCCCCCAGGATGAGCACAGATACGCAGTATTTT. Translated: CAISESPRMSTDTQYF.

The genes are TRBV30 and TRBJ1-6; D is ambiguous. The CDR3 extends over 14 amino acids. The V gene's germline CDR1 is GTSNPN and CDR2 SVGIG (reference sequence). The germline V and J ends were trimmed by 6 bases and 6 bases, with 15 bases remaining between them. CDR3 DNA sequence: TGTGCCTGTACTCACCTGGACTTTAATTCACCCCTCCACTTT. Amino acid sequence: CACTHLDFNSPLHF.

The gene calls are TRBV15 and TRBJ1-2, with a weak D call TRBD1 (6 bases). This CDR3 has 15 residues. Trimming removed 0 bases from V and 4 bases from J, with 12 bases in between. CDR1 LNHNV and CDR2 YYDKDF come from the germline V gene (reference sequence). The CDR3, as DNA: TGTGCCACCAGCAGAGATCAGGGGCACGTCTATGGCTACACCTTC. Translation: CATSRDQGHVYGYTF. Drawing the rest from reference TRBV15 and TRBJ1-2, the complete variable domain is DAMVIQNPRYQVTQFGKPVTLSCSQTLNHNVMYWYQQKSSQAPKLLFHYYDKDFNNEADTPDNFQSRRPNTSFCFLDIRSPGLGDTAMYLCATSRDQGHVYGYTFGSGTRLTVV.

This clone was counted once. The rearrangement links TRBV27 to TRBJ2-5; D gene ambiguous. V dropped 7 bases and J dropped 6 bases, with 9 bases sitting between them. This CDR3 is built from 11 residues. The germline V gene has CDR1 MNHEY and CDR2 SMNVEV (reference sequence). CDR3 bases: TGTGCCAGCACCGACTCGAAGACCCAGTACTTC. As protein: CASTDSKTQYF.

This chain connects TRBV11-1 to TRBJ2-5, with TRBD1 matching over 7 bases. The V gene's germline CDR1 is SGHAT and CDR2 FQDESV (reference sequence). There are 14 residues in the CDR3. J lost 4 bases, V lost 6 bases, and 8 bases had no gene match. CDR3 sequence reads: CASSSDRDLETQYF. CDR3 nucleotide sequence: TGTGCCAGCAGTTCTGACAGGGATCTAGAGACCCAGTACTTC.

This chain joins TRBV5-4 and TRBJ1-2; D ambiguous. Germline assignment: CDR1 SGHNT and CDR2 YYREEE (reference sequence). The V and J ends lost 3 bases and 2 bases respectively, with 14 bases between them. This CDR3 is built from 15 residues. The CDR3 DNA reads as TGTGCCAGCAGCTCAGGAGTTTGGGAGAACTATGGCTACACCTTC. The encoded protein is CASSSGVWENYGYTF. The full variable domain, with the rest looked up from reference TRBV5-4 and TRBJ1-2, is ETGVTQSPTHLIKTRGQQVTLRCSSQSGHNTVSWYQQALGQGPQFIFQYYREEENGRGNFPPRFSGLQFPNYSSELNVNALELDDSALYLCASSSGVWENYGYTFGSGTRLTVV.

This clone was picked up a small number of times. This rearrangement joins TRBV6-5 to TRBJ1-2; no clear D. The CDR3 runs to 14 residues. Germline V gene lookup returns CDR1 MNHEY and CDR2 SVGAGI. V lost 6 bases and J lost 3, with 14 bases in between. CDR3 in amino acids: CASSVADGDYGYTF. CDR3 bases: TGTGCCAGCAGCGTAGCGGACGGTGACTATGGCTACACCTTC.

The chain carries TRBV6-5 and TRBJ1-5; D might be TRBD1 (6 bases). CDR1 and CDR2 (germline): MNHEY, SVGAGI. V lost 7 bases, J lost 1 base, and 14 bases lay in between. The CDR3 is made up of 15 amino acids. The CDR3 spells CASKWGQASNQPQHF. The CDR3 DNA reads as TGTGCCAGCAAGTGGGGGCAGGCGAGCAATCAGCCCCAGCATTTT.

The chain couples TRBV11-2 to TRBJ2-3; D is unresolved. CDR1 and CDR2 from the germline V gene are SGHAT and FQNNGV. There are 12 residues in the CDR3. V was clipped by 5 bases and J by 7 bases, with 10 bases between them. The DNA of the CDR3 is TGTGCCAGCAGCCGCGACTGGAATACGCAGTATTTT. It encodes CASSRDWNTQYF.

The chain couples TRBV2 to TRBJ2-1; tentative D call: TRBD2 (5 bases). This CDR3 has 15 amino acids. The V gene's germline CDR1 is SNHLY and CDR2 FYNNEI. V shed 8 bases and J shed 0 bases, with 14 bases lying between them. The CDR3 region has the DNA TGTGCCAGCCGCGCGGACTCTGGCTCCTACAATGAGCAGTTCTTC. It specifies CASRADSGSYNEQFF.

The genes are TRBV11-2 and TRBJ2-1; 8 bases are a match to TRBD1. The CDR3 extends over 15 amino acids. J was trimmed by 4 bases and V by 1 base; bases with no gene match: 3. Germline CDR1 reads SGHAT; CDR2 reads FQNNGV. CDR3: CASSLGTGNYNEQFF. The CDR3 DNA follows: TGTGCCAGCAGCTTAGGGACAGGGAATTACAATGAGCAGTTCTTC.

The chain employs TRBV5-1 and TRBJ1-1, with D possibly TRBD1 on 5 matching bases. Germline loops: CDR1 SGHRS, CDR2 YFSETQ. The CDR3 covers 15 residues. Between the trimmed V and J ends, which lost 2 bases and 4 bases, there was a span of 15 bases. This CDR3 reads CASSFSPGLITEAFF. Here the CDR3 DNA reads TGCGCCAGCAGCTTTTCCCCAGGGTTGATCACTGAAGCTTTCTTT.

Only one count was recorded for this clone. The chain combines TRBV18 with TRBJ2-2; D gene unclear. Germline V CDR1 and CDR2: KGHSH, LQKENI. The CDR3 sequence is 16 residues long. Trimming stripped 0 bases from V and 6 bases from J, with 14 bases between. Written as DNA, the CDR3 is TGTGCCAGCTCACCACCGAATGACTGGTACCCCGGGGAGCTGTTTTTT. Amino acids: CASSPPNDWYPGELFF. The full variable domain, its missing parts supplied by reference TRBV18 and TRBJ2-2, is NAGVMQNPRHLVRRRGQEARLRCSPMKGHSHVYWYRQLPEEGLKFMVYLQKENIIDESGMPKERFSAEFPKEGPSILRIQQVVRGDSAAYFCASSPPNDWYPGELFFGEGSRLTVL.

The V call is TRBV5-5, the J call TRBJ1-5, with 9 nucleotides matching TRBD1. Germline CDR1 reads SGHKS; CDR2 reads YYEKEE (reference sequence). V gave up 1 base and J gave up 5 bases; unmatched junction bases: 7. This CDR3 region has 16 residues. The CDR3 DNA sequence: TGTGCCAGCAGCTTGTCGTACGGGACAGGGCATCAGCCCCAGCATTTT. The encoded protein is CASSLSYGTGHQPQHF.

The CDR3 loop is CAWSSGRKVLEAFF. DNA for the CDR3: TGTGCCTGGAGTTCAGGCAGGAAAGTCCTTGAAGCTTTCTTT. The genes are TRBV30 and TRBJ1-1; no clear D gene. V gave up 2 bases and J gave up 7 bases, with 17 bases separating them. This CDR3 contains 14 residues. Germline V gives CDR1 GTSNPN, CDR2 SVGIG (reference sequence).

CDR3 amino acids: CASSLGQGSYEQYF. The CDR3 region has the DNA TGTGCCAGCAGCTTAGGTCAGGGCTCCTACGAGCAGTACTTC. The chain recombines TRBV5-6 with TRBJ2-7, with a possible D match to TRBD1 (5 bases). The CDR3 is made up of 14 amino acids. V was shortened by 2 bases and J by 0 bases, with 9 bases between the two germline ends. The germline gives CDR1 SGHDT, CDR2 YYEEEE.

The V and J genes are TRBV24-1 and TRBJ2-2; D is uncertain. V lost 3 bases, J lost 6 bases, and 10 bases lay in between. Germline-derived CDR1 and CDR2 are KGHDR and SFDVKD. The CDR3 sequence is 14 residues long. For the CDR3, the DNA is TGTGCCACCAGTGATATAGGCGGATCCGGGGAGCTGTTTTTT. Translated, it gives CATSDIGGSGELFF.

The V and J genes are TRBV28 and TRBJ2-1; D may be TRBD2 (5 bases). The CDR3 has 14 residues. Germline-derived CDR1 and CDR2 are MDHEN and SYDVKM. V dropped 6 bases and J dropped 4 bases, with 13 bases sitting between them. CDR3 in DNA: TGTGCCAGCAGCGCCCTTGGGAGATACAATGAGCAGTTCTTC. Protein product: CASSALGRYNEQFF. The full variable domain, its missing parts supplied by reference TRBV28 and TRBJ2-1, is DVKVTQSSRYLVKRTGEKVFLECVQDMDHENMFWYRQDPGLGLRLIYFSYDVKMKEKGDIPEGYSVSREKKERFSLILESASTNQTSMYLCASSALGRYNEQFFGPGTRLTVL.

V is TRBV12-3 or TRBV12-4 and J is TRBJ2-5, with unresolved D. CDR3 length: 11 residues. With 3 bases removed from V and 7 bases from J, the gap between germline ends came to 6 bases. CDR3 DNA sequence: TGTGCCAGCAGTTTTCGCGGGACCCAGTACTTC. It is translated as CASSFRGTQYF.

V is TRBV3-1 (or the pseudogene TRBV3-2) and J is TRBJ2-1, with 10 bases aligning to TRBD1. Looked up from germline, CDR1 is LGHDT and CDR2 is YNNKEL (reference sequence). The CDR3 sequence is 19 residues long. V shed 0 bases, J shed 8 bases, and the junction held 16 bases outside the gene matches. The DNA of the CDR3 is TGTGCCAGCAGCCAAGAAAAAAGTTTTTCGGGACAGGGGTGGCATGAGCAGTTCTTC. Translated: CASSQEKSFSGQGWHEQFF.

The J gene is TRBJ2-1, the V gene TRBV5-8; maybe TRBD1 (6 bases). CDR3 size: 15 residues. The V end lost 1 base, the J end lost 5 bases, and 13 bases lay between the germline ends. Germline V gene data show CDR1 as SGHTS and CDR2 as YDEGEE. CDR3 residues: CASSLYMQGNNEQFF. The DNA for the CDR3 is TGTGCCAGCAGCTTGTATATGCAGGGGAACAATGAGCAGTTCTTC.

The chain carries TRBV19 and TRBJ2-5; D ambiguous. The CDR3 covers 15 residues. V lost 7 bases and J lost 1, with 16 bases in between. Germline CDR1 reads LNHDA; CDR2 reads SQIVND (reference sequence). The CDR3: CASNYVFGSQETQYF. The DNA of the CDR3 is TGTGCCAGTAACTATGTTTTCGGCAGCCAAGAGACCCAGTACTTC.

The rearrangement links TRBV6-5 to TRBJ1-4; 7 nucleotides align to TRBD1. Looked up from germline, CDR1 is MNHEY and CDR2 is SVGAGI. V was pared by 6 bases and J by 0 bases, with 4 bases of the junction left unmatched. The CDR3 contains 15 residues. CDR3 nucleotide sequence: TGTGCCAGCAGATCCCAGGGGGCAACTAATGAAAAACTGTTTTTT. Translating it yields CASRSQGATNEKLFF.

This clone was found once. This chain connects TRBV19 to TRBJ2-3; D not certain. The CDR3 has 12 amino acids. Looked up from germline, CDR1 is LNHDA and CDR2 is SQIVND (reference sequence). The germline V and J ends were trimmed by 6 bases and 3 bases, with 7 bases remaining between them. The CDR3 DNA sequence: TGTGCCAGTAGCGCCGGGACAGATACGCAGTATTTT. Protein: CASSAGTDTQYF.

The chain couples TRBV5-1 to TRBJ2-2, with D perhaps TRBD1 (6 bases). This CDR3 contains 17 residues. The V gene's germline CDR1 is SGHRS and CDR2 YFSETQ. V lost 3 bases and J lost 5, with 20 bases in between. The CDR3 spells CASSSRLGDTYTGELFF. The CDR3 DNA reads as TGCGCCAGCAGCTCAAGACTCGGGGACACTTATACCGGGGAGCTGTTTTTT.